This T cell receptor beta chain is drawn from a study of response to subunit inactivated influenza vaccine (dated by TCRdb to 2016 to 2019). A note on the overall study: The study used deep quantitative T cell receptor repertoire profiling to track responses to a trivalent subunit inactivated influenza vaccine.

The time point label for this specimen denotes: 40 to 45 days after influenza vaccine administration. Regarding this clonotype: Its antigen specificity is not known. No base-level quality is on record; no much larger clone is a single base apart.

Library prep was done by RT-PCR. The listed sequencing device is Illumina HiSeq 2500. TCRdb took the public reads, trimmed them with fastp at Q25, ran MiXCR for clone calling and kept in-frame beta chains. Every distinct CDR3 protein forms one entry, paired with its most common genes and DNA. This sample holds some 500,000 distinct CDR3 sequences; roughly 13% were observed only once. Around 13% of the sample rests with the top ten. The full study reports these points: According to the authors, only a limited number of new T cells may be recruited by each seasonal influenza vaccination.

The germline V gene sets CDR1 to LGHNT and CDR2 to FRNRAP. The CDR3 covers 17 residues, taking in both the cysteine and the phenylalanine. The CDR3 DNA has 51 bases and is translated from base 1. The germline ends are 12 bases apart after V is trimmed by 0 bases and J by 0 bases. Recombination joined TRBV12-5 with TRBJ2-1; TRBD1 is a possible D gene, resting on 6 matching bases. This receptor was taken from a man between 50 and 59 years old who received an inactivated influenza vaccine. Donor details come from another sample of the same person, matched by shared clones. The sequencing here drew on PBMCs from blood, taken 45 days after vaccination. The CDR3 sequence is CASGLVLGRGSYNEQFF. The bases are TGTGCTAGTGGTTTGGTACTTGGCAGGGGCTCCTACAATGAGCAGTTCTTC.